This T cell receptor beta chain appears in the sequencing data of a study of cytomegalovirus exposure and HLA in healthy donors. Study background: Across around 400 genotyped donors, roughly 85% landed in the Caucasian-associated ancestry cluster. Study-wide results and caveats: A later analysis showed TCR association rates differing by HLA locus, peaking at DRB1 and lowest at HLA-C. Fewer N-insertions than the roughly 700-donor mean were reportedly shown by an Asian-associated ancestry cluster in a later analysis. Reportedly, HLA-A and HLA-B alleles of most subjects were accurately predicted from TCR beta.

Primers: 60 Vbeta forward and 13 Jbeta reverse. Using immunoSEQ multiplex PCR, the repertoire was profiled, and TCRdb retains in-frame clones only, with some absent. Of approximately 180,000 clones listed, roughly three quarters are singletons. A few counts support this clone. Antigen unknown. V shed 2 bases, J shed 10 bases, and the junction held 11 bases outside the gene matches. This CDR3 region has 15 residues. Germline assignment: CDR1 SGHDT and CDR2 YYEEEE. The sequencing sample was made of PBMCs. The receptor was isolated from a woman aged 50 to 65 in good health and CMV-seronegative. The chain combines TRBV5-6 with TRBJ2-1; 8 positions agree with TRBD2. CDR3 region: CASSLAGVTRGEQFF. In DNA form, the CDR3 reads TGTGCCAGCAGCTTAGCGGGAGTAACCCGGGGAGAGCAGTTCTTC.